The present T cell receptor (beta chain) was sequenced within a study of shared clonotypes between healthy human individuals. Only in-frame clones appear in the TCRdb table, and some are missing; sequencing was by immunoSEQ multiplex PCR. The table shows around 640,000 clones, with 96% occurring only once. The naive CD8 population came from CD45RO-negative cells selected for CCR7, without terminally differentiated effector memory CD45RA+ cells. Sequenced material: naive CD8+ T cells sorted from blood. This receptor was taken from a woman in her thirties in good health.

CDR3 sequence: CASSLWGRASTGELFF. Written as DNA, the CDR3 is TGTGCCAGCAGCTTGTGGGGGAGGGCCTCTACCGGGGAGCTGTTTTTT. The chain carries TRBV5-6 and TRBJ2-2, with TRBD2 matching 7 bases. The CDR3 contains 16 residues. Germline CDR1 is SGHDT and CDR2 is YYEEEE. V gave up 1 base and J gave up 5 bases; unmatched junction bases: 8.